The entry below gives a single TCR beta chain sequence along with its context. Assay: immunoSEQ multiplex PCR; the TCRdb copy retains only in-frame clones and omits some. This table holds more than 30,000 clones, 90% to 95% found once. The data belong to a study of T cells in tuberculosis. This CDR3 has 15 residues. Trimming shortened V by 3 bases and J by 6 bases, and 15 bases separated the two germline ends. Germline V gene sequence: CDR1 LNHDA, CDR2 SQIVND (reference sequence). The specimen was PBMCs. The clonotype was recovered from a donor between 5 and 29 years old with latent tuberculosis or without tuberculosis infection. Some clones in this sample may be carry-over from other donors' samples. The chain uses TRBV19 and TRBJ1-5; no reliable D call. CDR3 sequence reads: CASSIGSSTSQPQHF. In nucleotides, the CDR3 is TGTGCCAGTAGTATCGGGTCTTCAACCAGTCAGCCCCAGCATTTT.